The 22 T cell receptor beta chains given below trace back to one sample, sequenced in a study of T cells of healthy individuals. TCRdb called the 5' RACE reads again in MiXCR, with one record for every CDR3 protein. The sample holds around 98,000 distinct CDR3 sequences, roughly 15% seen once. The receptors derive from a human donor in good health.

The chain couples TRBV28 to TRBJ1-6; TRBD1 agrees at 9 bases. The length of the CDR3 is 13 residues. Per the germline V gene, CDR1 is MDHEN and CDR2 is SYDVKM. V lost 6 bases to trimming and J lost 14 bases; unmatched junction nucleotides: 8. CDR3 region: CASRSRTGVTLHF. CDR3 in DNA: TGTGCCAGCAGATCCCGGACAGGGGTCACCCTCCACTTT. The entire variable domain, with the rest obtained from reference TRBV28 and TRBJ1-6, is as follows: DVKVTQSSRYLVKRTGEKVFLECVQDMDHENMFWYRQDPGLGLRLIYFSYDVKMKEKGDIPEGYSVSREKKERFSLILESASTNQTSMYLCASRSRTGVTLHFGNGTRLTVT.

This clonotype appeared many times. The genes are TRBV20-1 and TRBJ1-2; D unclear. The CDR3 totals 12 residues. Germline V gives CDR1 DFQATT, CDR2 SNEGSKA (reference sequence). Trimming took 3 bases from V and 4 from J, leaving 9 bases between them. The CDR3 DNA is TGCAGTGCTAGGACCGGCGGCTATGGCTACACCTTC. Its translation: CSARTGGYGYTF.

This clonotype was recorded many times. CDR3 DNA sequence: TGTGCCAGCACCACCGTGGGACTAGCGAGCAGCTACGAGCAGTACTTC. As protein: CASTTVGLASSYEQYF. The chain employs TRBV6-2 or TRBV6-3 and TRBJ2-7, with 10 bases that match TRBD2. Per the germline V gene, CDR1 is MNHEY and CDR2 is SVGEGT. J was trimmed by 3 bases and V by 7 bases; bases with no gene match: 12. The CDR3 runs to 16 residues.

The rearrangement links TRBV5-8 to TRBJ2-1, with 10 bases identical to TRBD1. Losses at the gene ends were 0 bases for V and 8 bases for J; bases not matched to a gene: 2. Germline CDR1 and CDR2: SGHTS and YDEGEE. The CDR3 length is 14 residues. The CDR3: CASSLGQGAYEQFF. CDR3 bases: TGTGCCAGCAGCTTGGGACAGGGGGCTTATGAGCAGTTCTTC. Drawing the rest from reference TRBV5-8 and TRBJ2-1, the complete variable domain is EAGVTQSPTHLIKTRGQQATLRCSPISGHTSVYWYQQALGLGLQFLLWYDEGEERNRGNFPPRFSGRQFPNYSSELNVNALELEDSALYLCASSLGQGAYEQFFGPGTRLTVL.

This rearrangement joins TRBV27 to TRBJ1-5, with a weak D call TRBD1 (6 bases). The CDR3 is 14 amino acids. CDR1 is MNHEY and CDR2 is SMNVEV in the germline V gene (reference sequence). Trimming cost V 5 bases and J 4 bases, with 12 bases left between them. The CDR3 coding sequence is TGTGCCAGCAGTCTTTGGGGGCTTAATCAGCCCCAGCATTTT. Its protein is CASSLWGLNQPQHF.

This clonotype was counted many times. The V gene is TRBV28, the J gene TRBJ1-2; D unclear. The CDR3 spans 13 residues. Germline CDR1 is MDHEN and CDR2 is SYDVKM. V shed 4 bases and J shed 4 bases, with 10 bases lying between them. The CDR3 DNA follows: TGTGCCAGCAGTTCATACAGTACCTATGGCTACACCTTC. Protein: CASSSYSTYGYTF.

This clonotype was picked up many times. The chain recombines TRBV7-4 with TRBJ1-5; 7 bases are shared with TRBD1. CDR3 length: 17 amino acids. Per germline, CDR1 SGHVT and CDR2 SQSDAQ. Losses at the gene ends were 5 bases for V and 0 bases for J; bases not matched to a gene: 10. In nucleotides, the CDR3 is TGTGCCAGCAGCGCCGGGACAGACCTCTATAGCAATCAGCCCCAGCATTTT. Its protein is CASSAGTDLYSNQPQHF.

The sample holds many counts of this clonotype. The V call is TRBV18, the J call TRBJ2-5, with no clear D. The V end was cut by 1 base, the J end by 5 bases, with 11 bases between. The germline V gene encodes CDR1 KGHSH and CDR2 LQKENI. CDR3 length: 14 residues. CDR3 coding DNA: TGTGCCAGCTCACCACTTGAGATGGAGGAGACCCAGTACTTC. This translates into CASSPLEMEETQYF.

This clonotype was seen repeatedly, ten times or more. V and J are TRBV6-2 or TRBV6-3 and TRBJ2-1, with D perhaps being TRBD1 or TRBD2 (5 bases each). The CDR3 is made up of 16 amino acids. CDR1 is MNHEY and CDR2 is SVGEGT in the germline V gene. V was trimmed by 9 bases and J by 0 bases, leaving 18 bases between them. CDR3 nucleotides: TGTGCCAGTTCCGTTCCCGGGGCCGCCTCCTACAATGAGCAGTTCTTC. Translated, it gives CASSVPGAASYNEQFF.

The rearrangement links TRBV9 to TRBJ2-3; 7 nucleotides align to TRBD2. The CDR3 runs 16 residues. Germline values: CDR1 SGDLS, CDR2 YYNGEE. J was trimmed by 0 bases and V by 0 bases; bases with no gene match: 4. CDR3 bases: TGTGCCAGCAGCGTAGGGTCTAGCGGTAGCACAGATACGCAGTATTTT. It specifies CASSVGSSGSTDTQYF.

A few counts support this clonotype. J is TRBJ2-7 and V is TRBV5-1, with a weak D call TRBD1 (6 bases). Germline lookup yields CDR1 SGHRS and CDR2 YFSETQ. The CDR3 runs 12 residues. V gave up 6 bases and J gave up 5 bases, with 12 bases separating them. Written as DNA, the CDR3 is TGCGCCAGCAACAACAGGGTCGACGAGCAGTACTTC. Translation: CASNNRVDEQYF.

The chain couples TRBV28 to TRBJ2-3, with D unresolved. This CDR3 region has 13 residues. Deletions cut 4 bases from V and 6 bases from J, with 11 bases between. From germline, CDR1 is MDHEN and CDR2 SYDVKM. CDR3 region: CASSSDDPDTQYF. The CDR3 DNA reads TGTGCCAGCAGTTCCGATGACCCCGATACGCAGTATTTT.

The chain has TRBV7-2 and TRBJ2-3, with 15 nucleotides matching TRBD2. The length of the CDR3 is 19 residues. Germline lookup yields CDR1 SGHTA and CDR2 FQGNSA. Losses at the gene ends were 1 base for V and 8 bases for J; bases not matched to a gene: 13. The CDR3 here is CASSLDPRTSGGGVGTQYF. Here the CDR3 DNA reads TGTGCCAGCAGCTTAGACCCCCGGACTAGCGGGGGGGGGGTGGGTACGCAGTATTTT.

This clonotype was observed a few times. V and J are TRBV3-1 and TRBJ1-5; no clear D gene. Germline V gene sequence: CDR1 LGHDT, CDR2 YNNKEL (reference sequence). V dropped 0 bases and J dropped 2 bases, with 11 bases sitting between them. This CDR3 has 16 amino acids. CDR3 nucleotide sequence: TGTGCCAGCAGCCAAGATTTAGGACGCGGCAATCAGCCCCAGCATTTT. Translating it yields CASSQDLGRGNQPQHF.

This clonotype was seen only a few times. The chain couples TRBV28 to TRBJ2-1; a possible D gene is TRBD1 (6 bases). This CDR3 has 16 residues. Trimming pared 7 bases from V and 4 bases from J, leaving 20 bases between. CDR1 is MDHEN and CDR2 is SYDVKM in the germline V gene. The CDR3 protein is CASTINGGQNYNEQFF. CDR3 nucleotide sequence: TGTGCCAGCACCATCAACGGAGGACAGAATTACAATGAGCAGTTCTTC.

In its sample, this clonotype was seen a few times. The chain uses TRBV28 and TRBJ1-1, with TRBD1 as a possible D gene (6 bases). Trimming left V 1 base short and J 3 bases short, with 12 bases between. Germline CDR1 is MDHEN and CDR2 is SYDVKM. This CDR3 comprises 15 residues. This chain's CDR3 is CASSLLTGRHTEAFF. The CDR3 nucleotides read TGTGCCAGCAGTTTATTAACAGGGCGGCACACTGAAGCTTTCTTT.

This clonotype was seen repeatedly, ten times or more. This chain links TRBV20-1 with TRBJ2-5; weak D call: TRBD1 (6 bases). The CDR3 sequence is 12 residues long. Germline CDR1 DFQATT, CDR2 SNEGSKA (reference sequence). The CDR3 protein is CSIQGRGETQYF. DNA of the CDR3: TGCAGCATACAGGGACGGGGAGAGACCCAGTACTTC.

V gene TRBV9 combines with J gene TRBJ2-7; tentatively, D is TRBD1 (5 bases). The V end was cut by 0 bases, the J end by 2 bases, with 15 bases between. This CDR3 spans 16 amino acids. Looked up from germline, CDR1 is SGDLS and CDR2 is YYNGEE. The CDR3 loop reads CASSVDLGRRAYEQYF. The CDR3 DNA follows: TGTGCCAGCAGCGTAGATCTGGGGCGCAGGGCCTACGAGCAGTACTTC.

This chain uses TRBV4-3 with TRBJ2-4; 9 bases map to TRBD2. This CDR3 is built from 14 residues. From germline, CDR1 is LGHNA and CDR2 YSLEER. Losses at the gene ends were 3 bases for V and 10 bases for J; bases not matched to a gene: 7. This chain's CDR3 is CASSQLSGSRIQYF. The CDR3 DNA sequence: TGCGCCAGCAGCCAGCTTAGCGGGAGCCGGATTCAGTACTTC.

This clonotype turned up a few times. The chain couples TRBV4-3 to TRBJ1-2; D remains unclear. V gave up 4 bases and J gave up 3 bases, with 6 bases separating them. CDR1 and CDR2 from the germline V gene are LGHNA and YSLEER. This CDR3 has 12 residues. Here the CDR3 reads CASSLDDYGYTF. For the CDR3, the DNA is TGCGCCAGCAGCCTAGACGACTATGGCTACACCTTC.

This clonotype turned up a few times. V usage is TRBV2 and J usage is TRBJ2-1; a possible D gene is TRBD2 (6 bases). Germline loops: CDR1 SNHLY, CDR2 FYNNEI. V gave up 6 bases and J gave up 6 bases, with 15 bases separating them. The CDR3 is 14 amino acids. The CDR3 reads CASRGLASLNEQFF. DNA of the CDR3: TGTGCCAGCAGGGGGCTAGCGAGTCTCAATGAGCAGTTCTTC.

This chain connects TRBV5-6 to TRBJ2-1; 9 bases match TRBD2. Germline V CDR1 and CDR2: SGHDT, YYEEEE. The junction had 4 bases not matched to a gene; V was cut back by 6 bases and J by 3 bases. This CDR3 is 14 amino acids long. The CDR3 loop reads CASTEAGGYNEQFF. The CDR3 DNA reads TGTGCCAGCACTGAAGCGGGGGGCTACAATGAGCAGTTCTTC.